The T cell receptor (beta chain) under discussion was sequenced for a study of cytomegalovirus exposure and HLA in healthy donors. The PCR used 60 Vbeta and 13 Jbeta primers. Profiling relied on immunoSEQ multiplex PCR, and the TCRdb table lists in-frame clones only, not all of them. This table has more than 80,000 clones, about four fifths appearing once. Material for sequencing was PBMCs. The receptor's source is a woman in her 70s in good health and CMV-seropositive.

The CDR3 bases are TGTGCCAGCAGCCAACCGGGACTAGCGGGCACCGGGGAGCTGTTTTTT. Protein sequence: CASSQPGLAGTGELFF. The chain carries TRBV5-6 and TRBJ2-2, with 12 bases identical to TRBD2. CDR1 and CDR2 (germline): SGHDT, YYEEEE. V lost 4 bases, J lost 4 bases, and 5 bases stayed unmatched. The length of the CDR3 is 16 residues.